These 5 T cell receptor beta chains share one sample of origin, sequenced in a study of shared clonotypes between healthy human individuals. Using immunoSEQ multiplex PCR, the repertoire was profiled, and TCRdb retains in-frame clones only, with some absent. Here the sample spans a few million clones, over 85% being singletons. The material sequenced was naive CD4+ T cells from PBMCs. Subset reported: CD45RA+ positively selected. The receptors stem from a man in his late teens or twenties in good health. Some clones in this sample may be carry-over from other donors' samples.

A remark on this clone: Distinct nucleotide sequences in the sample also encode this CDR3. The rearrangement uses TRBV6-5 and TRBJ2-5; D is possibly TRBD2 (5 bases). CDR3 length: 14 residues. Germline-derived CDR1 and CDR2 are MNHEY and SVGAGI. V lost 0 bases and J lost 2, with 7 bases in between. The CDR3 coding sequence is TGTGCCAGCAGTTACTCCCGGGGACAAGAGACCCAGTACTTC. Encoded protein: CASSYSRGQETQYF.

This chain connects TRBV7-9 to TRBJ1-4; D not certain. The V gene's germline CDR1 is SEHNR and CDR2 FQNEAQ (reference sequence). This CDR3 has 14 residues. The V gene lost 3 bases and the J gene lost 3 bases, with 8 bases spanning the gap. For the CDR3, the DNA is TGTGCCAGCAGCTTCGAGAGGGCTAATGAAAAACTGTTTTTT. This sequence encodes CASSFERANEKLFF.

The chain recombines TRBV7-2 with TRBJ1-3, with D unresolved. CDR3 length: 11 residues. Germline assignment: CDR1 SGHTA and CDR2 FQGNSA. Trimming removed 5 bases from V and 9 bases from J, with 8 bases in between. CDR3 loop: CASSPRSTIYF. In DNA, the CDR3 is TGTGCCAGCAGCCCCCGAAGCACCATATATTTT. The whole variable domain, remainder taken from reference TRBV7-2 and TRBJ1-3, is GAGVSQSPSNKVTEKGKDVELRCDPISGHTALYWYRQSLGQGLEFLIYFQGNSAPDKSGLPSDRFSAERTGGSVSTLTIQRTQQEDSAVYLCASSPRSTIYFGEGSWLTVV.

This sequence joins TRBV28 and TRBJ2-5, with no clear D. The CDR3 covers 13 residues. Germline CDR1 MDHEN, CDR2 SYDVKM. The germline V and J ends were trimmed by 3 bases and 4 bases, with 9 bases remaining between them. DNA of the CDR3: TGTGCCAGCAGTTTTGGATTTGCAGAGACCCAGTACTTC. Amino acids: CASSFGFAETQYF.

The CDR3 protein is CASSPNLDRPNEKLFF. The CDR3 bases are TGCGCCAGCAGCCCTAACCTGGACAGACCTAATGAAAAACTGTTTTTT. V gene TRBV4-1 combines with J gene TRBJ1-4, with a tentative D call TRBD1 (6 bases). This CDR3 is 16 amino acids long. Trimming shortened V by 4 bases and J by 3 bases, and 15 bases separated the two germline ends. Looked up from germline, CDR1 is MGHRA and CDR2 is YSYEKL.